These T cell receptor beta chains were read from a single sample in a study of Tregs in tolerant kidney transplant recipients. Assay: immunoSEQ multiplex PCR; the TCRdb copy retains only in-frame clones and omits some. The sample lists about 15,000 clones; around 77% were seen once. Here the sequenced sample was Tregs from blood, taken before the transplant. These receptors all stem from a human donor who received a combined kidney and bone marrow transplant. CDR3s include the opening cysteine and the closing phenylalanine or tryptophan. D genes are given only for firm matches. Expanded clones are given a class, and other clones once, few, many or no size at all.

j_call clone_size d_call v_call cdr3_aa cdr3_nt
TRBJ2-3 once NA TRBV25-1 CASNPLGGDTQYF TGTGCCAGCAATCCTCTAGGAGGAGATACGCAGTATTTT
TRBJ1-4 NA TRBD1 TRBV5-5 CASSLGTGNEKLFF TGTGCCAGCAGCTTGGGGACAGGGAATGAAAAACTGTTTTTT
TRBJ2-7 few TRBD2 TRBV10-3 CAISESTSGSYEQYF TGTGCCATCAGTGAGTCGACTAGCGGTTCCTACGAGCAGTACTTC
TRBJ2-7 NA TRBD2 TRBV27 CASSLFPGGPYEQYF TGTGCCAGCAGTTTATTTCCGGGAGGGCCTTACGAGCAGTACTTC
TRBJ2-7 NA TRBD2 TRBV11-2 CASSLGGRPGGEQYF TGTGCCAGCAGCTTAGGCGGGAGGCCCGGGGGGGAGCAGTACTTC
TRBJ1-5 NA NA TRBV11-2 CASSLGGLRQPQHF TGTGCCAGCAGCTTAGGGGGGCTAAGGCAGCCCCAGCATTTT
TRBJ2-2 NA TRBD2 TRBV15 CATSSLGLAGVAGELFF TGTGCCACCAGCAGTCTCGGACTAGCGGGAGTAGCCGGGGAGCTGTTTTTT
TRBJ2-5 NA NA TRBV5-1 CASRGPIQETQYF TGCGCCAGCCGAGGTCCCATCCAAGAGACCCAGTACTTC
TRBJ2-3 NA TRBD2 TRBV28 CASSPPGLAGGRPDTQYF TGTGCCAGCAGCCCCCCGGGACTAGCGGGAGGCCGCCCAGATACGCAGTATTTT
TRBJ2-1 NA NA TRBV15 CATSIAGPAYNEQFF TGTGCCACCAGCATCGCTGGGCCCGCATACAATGAGCAGTTCTTC
TRBJ2-3 NA TRBD2 TRBV7-6 CASSLGSGTSPDTQYF TGTGCCAGCAGCTTAGGGTCCGGGACTAGCCCAGATACGCAGTATTTT
TRBJ1-3 medium-sized TRBD1 TRBV28 CASSPPLPGQGNTIYF TGTGCCAGCAGTCCACCGTTACCGGGACAGGGGAACACCATATATTTT
TRBJ1-1 NA NA TRBV2 CASSGAGNTEAFF TGTGCCAGCAGTGGGGCGGGGAACACTGAAGCTTTCTTT
TRBJ1-2 NA NA TRBV11-2 CASSLVGYGYTF TGTGCCAGCAGCTTAGTCGGCTATGGCTACACCTTC
TRBJ2-2 NA TRBD1 TRBV6-5 CASRWTGNTGELFF TGTGCCAGCAGATGGACAGGGAACACCGGGGAGCTGTTTTTT
TRBJ1-1 NA NA TRBV6-1 CASGTGFRNSEAFF TGTGCCAGCGGAACAGGGTTCCGTAACTCTGAAGCTTTCTTT
TRBJ2-1 NA NA TRBV7-2 CASSLPPGNEQFF TGTGCCAGCAGCTTACCGCCGGGCAATGAGCAGTTCTTC
TRBJ2-5 NA NA TRBV5-6 CASKIEGGPETQYF TGTGCCAGCAAAATAGAGGGGGGGCCGGAGACCCAGTACTTC
TRBJ1-5 NA TRBD1 TRBV28 CASRPNRGGNQPQHF TGTGCCAGCAGACCGAACAGGGGTGGCAATCAGCCCCAGCATTTT
TRBJ2-2 NA NA TRBV5-1 CASSLEGGAAGELFF TGCGCCAGCAGCTTGGAAGGGGGGGCTGCCGGGGAGCTGTTTTTT
TRBJ1-3 NA NA TRBV14 CASSQVGPGTGNTIYF TGTGCCAGCAGCCAAGTCGGACCGGGGACTGGAAACACCATATATTTT
TRBJ1-2 NA TRBD1 TRBV6-5 CASSGAGGWYGYTF TGTGCCAGCAGTGGGGCAGGGGGATGGTATGGCTACACCTTC
TRBJ1-2 NA TRBD1 TRBV6-5 CASNLDPGGRGGYTF TGTGCCAGCAATCTAGACCCAGGGGGCAGGGGAGGCTACACCTTC
TRBJ2-5 NA NA TRBV15 CATSRDRGGGRAETQYF TGTGCCACCAGCAGAGATCGGGGCGGAGGGCGGGCAGAGACCCAGTACTTC
TRBJ2-3 NA TRBD1 TRBV9 CASARGQGAADTQYF TGTGCCAGCGCCAGAGGCCAGGGGGCCGCAGATACGCAGTATTTT
TRBJ1-2 NA NA TRBV7-2 CASSSTRYGYTF TGTGCCAGCAGCTCGACAAGATATGGCTACACCTTC
TRBJ2-2 NA TRBD2 TRBV4-2 CASSQEGKLAGGPSTGELFF TGTGCCAGCAGCCAAGAGGGGAAACTAGCGGGGGGGCCAAGCACCGGGGAGCTGTTTTTT
TRBJ1-2 NA NA TRBV29-1 CSVVIQGWGEGGYTF TGCAGCGTTGTAATCCAGGGGTGGGGTGAGGGGGGCTACACCTTC
TRBJ1-1 NA NA TRBV19 CASSLHGQGNTEAFF TGTGCCAGTAGTCTCCACGGCCAGGGGAACACTGAAGCTTTCTTT
TRBJ1-3 NA NA TRBV7-2 CASRQTGSGNTIYF TGTGCCAGCAGACAGACAGGCTCTGGAAACACCATATATTTT
TRBJ1-3 NA TRBD1 TRBV28 CASTGDRGYSGNTIYF TGTGCCAGCACCGGGGACAGGGGGTACTCTGGAAACACCATATATTTT
TRBJ2-1 few TRBD2 TRBV9 CASSLSGRAYNEQFF TGTGCCAGCAGCCTAAGCGGGAGGGCCTACAATGAGCAGTTCTTC
TRBJ2-2 NA TRBD1 TRBV5-1 CASSLVPGGDTGELFF TGCGCCAGCAGCTTGGTGCCAGGGGGCGACACCGGGGAGCTGTTTTTT
TRBJ2-7 few TRBD2 TRBV5-4 CASSFSRTSDEQYF TGTGCCAGCAGCTTTTCAAGGACTAGCGACGAGCAGTACTTC
TRBJ1-4 NA NA TRBV9 CASSVGGQINEKLFF TGTGCCAGCAGCGTAGGAGGACAGATTAATGAAAAACTGTTTTTT
TRBJ1-2 NA NA TRBV6-6 CASTYLSGGAGGYTF TGTGCCAGCACATACCTTAGCGGAGGGGCTGGCGGCTACACCTTC
TRBJ1-1 NA NA TRBV15 CATSRDSPGVGAFF TGTGCCACCAGCAGAGATTCCCCCGGCGTGGGCGCTTTCTTT
TRBJ2-3 NA TRBD1 TRBV5-1 CASSLAGGGTDTQYF TGCGCCAGCAGCTTGGCAGGGGGCGGCACAGATACGCAGTATTTT
TRBJ2-3 NA TRBD1 TRBV7-2 CASSLTGTATDTQYF TGTGCCAGCAGCTTGACCGGGACAGCTACAGATACGCAGTATTTT
TRBJ2-7 NA TRBD2 TRBV15 CATSPHLAGAPHEQYF TGTGCCACCAGCCCACACCTAGCGGGAGCTCCGCACGAGCAGTACTTC
TRBJ2-5 NA NA TRBV25-1 CASSGGGKGETQYF TGTGCCAGCAGTGGAGGGGGAAAAGGAGAGACCCAGTACTTC
TRBJ2-7 NA NA TRBV27 CASRPYHGGPYEQYF TGTGCCAGCAGACCCTATCATGGGGGCCCCTACGAGCAGTACTTC
TRBJ2-7 NA NA TRBV27 CASMLGRVSYEQYF TGTGCCAGCATGTTGGGCAGGGTCTCCTACGAGCAGTACTTC